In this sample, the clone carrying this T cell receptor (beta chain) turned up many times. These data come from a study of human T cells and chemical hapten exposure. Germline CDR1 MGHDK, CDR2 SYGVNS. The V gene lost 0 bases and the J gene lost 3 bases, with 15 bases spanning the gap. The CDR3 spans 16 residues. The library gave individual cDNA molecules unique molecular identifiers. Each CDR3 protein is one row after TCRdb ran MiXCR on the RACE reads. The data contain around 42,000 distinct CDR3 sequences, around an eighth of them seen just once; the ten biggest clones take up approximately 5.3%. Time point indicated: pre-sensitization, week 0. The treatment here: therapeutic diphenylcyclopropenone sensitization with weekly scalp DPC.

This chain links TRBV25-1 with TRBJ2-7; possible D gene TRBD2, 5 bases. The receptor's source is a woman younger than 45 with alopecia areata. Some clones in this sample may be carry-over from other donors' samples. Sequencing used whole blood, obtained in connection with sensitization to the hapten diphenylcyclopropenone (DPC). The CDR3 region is CASSEYRGSLNYEQYF. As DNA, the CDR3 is TGTGCCAGCAGTGAATACAGAGGGAGCCTCAACTACGAGCAGTACTTC.